The sequence of this T cell receptor beta chain was determined in a study of blood T cell repertoires in COVID-19. About the study: Acute-phase and convalescent COVID-19 samples originated in the United States, Italy and Spain. T cells, B-cell-depleted T cells, or PBMCs supplied cDNA or gDNA.

The CDR3 totals 14 residues. Germline CDR1 is MNHEY and CDR2 is SMNVEV (reference sequence). V lost 3 bases, J lost 4 bases, and 5 bases stayed unmatched. Authors' data handling: Reference gene primers were amplified, and this amplification served to estimate nucleated cell counts. TCRdb's table, derived via immunoSEQ multiplex PCR, lists solely in-frame clones and lacks some. V, J and clone size were drawn from that table, and D and trimming were deduced from the DNA. The sample lists over 200,000 clones, around 88% occurring once. The sequence derives from a man aged 18 to 29 with active or convalescent COVID-19. The source material was peripheral blood. This rearrangement joins TRBV27 to TRBJ2-5; 7 positions match TRBD2. The CDR3 spells CASSLTSRRETQYF. CDR3 coding DNA: TGTGCCAGCAGTTTGACTAGCAGGAGAGAGACCCAGTACTTC.